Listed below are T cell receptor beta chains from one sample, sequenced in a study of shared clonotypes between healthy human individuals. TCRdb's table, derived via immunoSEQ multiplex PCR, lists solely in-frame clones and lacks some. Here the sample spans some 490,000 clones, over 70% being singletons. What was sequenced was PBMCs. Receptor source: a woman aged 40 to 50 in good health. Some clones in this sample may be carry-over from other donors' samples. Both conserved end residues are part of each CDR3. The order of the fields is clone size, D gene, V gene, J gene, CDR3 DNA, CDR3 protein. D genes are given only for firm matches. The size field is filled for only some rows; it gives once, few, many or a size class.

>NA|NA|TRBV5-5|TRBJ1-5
TGTGCCAGCACCGACCGACCAGGACCGACCAATCAGCCCCAGCATTTT
CASTDRPGPTNQPQHF
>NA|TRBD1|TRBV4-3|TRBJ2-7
TGCGCCAGCAGCCAAGACCTCCGGGACAGGGGGCTTGAGCAGTACTTC
CASSQDLRDRGLEQYF
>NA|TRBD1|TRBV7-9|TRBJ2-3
TGTGCCAGCAGCCCGGACAGGGGGACGGGTACGCAGTATTTT
CASSPDRGTGTQYF
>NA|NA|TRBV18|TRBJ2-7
TGTGCCAGCTCACTACAAACCTACGAGCAGTACTTC
CASSLQTYEQYF
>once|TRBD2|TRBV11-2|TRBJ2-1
TGTGCCAGCAGCTCGGGACTAGCGGGAGGAAACTACAATGAGCAGTTCTTC
CASSSGLAGGNYNEQFF
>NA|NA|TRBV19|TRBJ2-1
TGTGCCAGTAGTCTAGCGCCCGGGAGTTTCGATGAGCAGTTCTTC
CASSLAPGSFDEQFF
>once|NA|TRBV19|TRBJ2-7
TGTGCCAGTAGTAGCGGTGAGGTCCACGAGCAGTACTTC
CASSSGEVHEQYF
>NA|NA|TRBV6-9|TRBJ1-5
TGTGCCAGCAGTTACGGGACGGAGAATCAGCCCCAGCATTTT
CASSYGTENQPQHF
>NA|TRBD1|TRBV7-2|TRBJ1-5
TGTGCCAGCAGCCCTCTCGGGACAGGGGATAGCAATCAGCCCCAGCATTTT
CASSPLGTGDSNQPQHF
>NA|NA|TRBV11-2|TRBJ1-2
TGTGCCAGCAGCCTCAGGGGAGGCGCCGGCTACACCTTC
CASSLRGGAGYTF
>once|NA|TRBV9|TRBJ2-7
TGTGCCAGCAGCGCAACGGGACAAACCTACGAGCAGTACTTC
CASSATGQTYEQYF
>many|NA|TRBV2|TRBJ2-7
TGTGCCAGCAGTGACGTGTTCTCCTACGAGCAGTACTTC
CASSDVFSYEQYF
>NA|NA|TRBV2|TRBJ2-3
TGTGCCAGCACTTTATCCACAGATACGCAGTATTTT
CASTLSTDTQYF
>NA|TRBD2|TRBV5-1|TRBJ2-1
TGCGCCAGCAGCTTGTTTCTTAGCGGGCCATACAATGAGCAGTTCTTC
CASSLFLSGPYNEQFF
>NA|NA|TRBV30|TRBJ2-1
TGTGCCTGGAGTGTAGGGGTCCGGAATGAGCAGTTCTTC
CAWSVGVRNEQFF
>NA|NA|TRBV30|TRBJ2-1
TGTGCCTGGACCCGGGACCAGAGCTCCTACAATGAGCAGTTCTTC
CAWTRDQSSYNEQFF
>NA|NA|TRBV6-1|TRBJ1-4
TGTGCCAGCTCACCACCCACAGGGCTTAATGAAAAACTGTTTTTT
CASSPPTGLNEKLFF
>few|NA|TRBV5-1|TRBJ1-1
TGCGCCAGCAGTCTCAACCCCGGGGGCGGCACTGAAGCTTTCTTT
CASSLNPGGGTEAFF
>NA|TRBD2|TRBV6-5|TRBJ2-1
TGTGCCACCCGGCAGCGGGGTTACAATGAGCAGTTCTTC
CATRQRGYNEQFF
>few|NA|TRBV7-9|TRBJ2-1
TGTGCCAGCAGCTTAGTTCGAGCGTTGGGCCGCAATGAGCAGTTCTTC
CASSLVRALGRNEQFF
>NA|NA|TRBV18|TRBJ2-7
TGTGCCAGCTCACCAGCCGGGGGCCGTTCCTACGAGCAGTACTTC
CASSPAGGRSYEQYF
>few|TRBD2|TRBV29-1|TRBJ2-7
TGCAGCGTCCTAGGGGAGGGCCGCTACGAGCAGTACTTC
CSVLGEGRYEQYF
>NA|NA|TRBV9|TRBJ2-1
TGTGCCAGCAGCCCCGATAGGGGTGTTATAAATGAGCAGTTCTTC
CASSPDRGVINEQFF
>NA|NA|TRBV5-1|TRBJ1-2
TGCGCCAGCAGCTTGGCTCTAGGGTCGAACTATGGCTACACCTTC
CASSLALGSNYGYTF
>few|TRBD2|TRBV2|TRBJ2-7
TGTGCCAGCAGTGGTGGGCGGGAGTCGGACGAGCAGTACTTC
CASSGGRESDEQYF
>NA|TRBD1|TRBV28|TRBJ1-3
TGTGCCAGCAGAGGGGGACAGGTTGCTGGAAACACCATATATTTT
CASRGGQVAGNTIYF
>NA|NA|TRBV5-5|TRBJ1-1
TGTGCCAGCAGCTTGATTCAGAGCCTCGAAGCTTTCTTT
CASSLIQSLEAFF
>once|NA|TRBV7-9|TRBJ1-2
TGTGCCAGCAGCGTAACAAGCAGCGGGATTGGAGGCTACACCTTC
CASSVTSSGIGGYTF
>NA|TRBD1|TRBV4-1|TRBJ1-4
TGCGCCAGCAGCCAAGGACAGGGGGCTAATGAAAAACTGTTTTTT
CASSQGQGANEKLFF
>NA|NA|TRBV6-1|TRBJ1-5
TGTGCCAGCAGTGAAGCGCTTGGCAGAACTAATCAGCCCCAGCATTTT
CASSEALGRTNQPQHF
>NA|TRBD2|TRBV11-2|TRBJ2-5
TGTGCCAGCACTAAAGGGGGGCTAGCGGGAGGGGAAGAGACCCAGTACTTC
CASTKGGLAGGEETQYF
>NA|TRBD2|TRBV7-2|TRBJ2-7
TGTGCCAGCAGCGTGTCTAGCGGGAGCACCTACGAGCAGTACTTC
CASSVSSGSTYEQYF
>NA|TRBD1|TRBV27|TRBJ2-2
TGTGCCAGCAGACCCATCTTGATGCGGACAGGGGACATCGGGGAGCTGTTTTTT
CASRPILMRTGDIGELFF
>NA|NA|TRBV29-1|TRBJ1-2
TGCAGCGTTGAACCACAGGTTTTGGGCTACACCTTC
CSVEPQVLGYTF
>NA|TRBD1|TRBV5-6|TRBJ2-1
TGTGCCAGCAGCTTGGCACGGACAGGGCTTTTTGCCTACAATGAGCAGTTCTTC
CASSLARTGLFAYNEQFF
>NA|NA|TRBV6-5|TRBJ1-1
TGTGCCAGCAGTTACAAGCCCGGCGGATACACTGAAGCTTTCTTT
CASSYKPGGYTEAFF
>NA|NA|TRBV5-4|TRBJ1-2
TGTGCCAGCAGCCGGGGGTATGGCTACACCTTC
CASSRGYGYTF
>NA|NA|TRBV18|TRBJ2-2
TGTGCCAGCTCACCACCGAGTAGCTCGGCAGGGGTAACCGGGGAGCTGTTTTTT
CASSPPSSSAGVTGELFF
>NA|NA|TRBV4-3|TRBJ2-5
TGCGCCAGCAGCCAAGGCCAGGGATACCAAGAGACCCAGTACTTC
CASSQGQGYQETQYF
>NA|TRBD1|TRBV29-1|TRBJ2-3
TGCAGCGTGGTGGGACAGAGCACAGATACGCAGTATTTT
CSVVGQSTDTQYF